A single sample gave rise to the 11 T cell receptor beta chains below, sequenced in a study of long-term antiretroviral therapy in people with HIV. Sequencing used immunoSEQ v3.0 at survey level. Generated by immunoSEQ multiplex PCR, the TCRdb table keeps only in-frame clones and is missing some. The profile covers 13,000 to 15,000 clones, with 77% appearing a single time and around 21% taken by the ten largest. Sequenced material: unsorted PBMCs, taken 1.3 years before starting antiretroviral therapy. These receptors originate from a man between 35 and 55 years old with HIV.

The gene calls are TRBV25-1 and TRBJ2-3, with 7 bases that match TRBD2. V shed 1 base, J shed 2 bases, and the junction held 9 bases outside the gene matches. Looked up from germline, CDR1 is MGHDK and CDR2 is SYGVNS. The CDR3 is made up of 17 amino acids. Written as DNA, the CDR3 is TGTGCCAGCAGTGAATCTGGGGGGGGAGGGGCCACAGATACGCAGTATTTT. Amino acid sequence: CASSESGGGGATDTQYF.

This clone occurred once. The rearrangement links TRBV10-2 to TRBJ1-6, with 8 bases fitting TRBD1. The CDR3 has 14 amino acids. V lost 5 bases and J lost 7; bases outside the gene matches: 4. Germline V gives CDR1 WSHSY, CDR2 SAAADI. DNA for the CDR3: TGCGCCAGCAGTATGACAGGGGAAAATTCACCCCTCCACTTT. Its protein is CASSMTGENSPLHF.

For the CDR3, the DNA is TGTGCCAGCAGTTACGACAGGGAAACCTACGAGCAGTACTTC. Its protein is CASSYDRETYEQYF. The J gene is TRBJ2-7, the V gene TRBV6-5; the match to TRBD1 covers 7 bases. The length of the CDR3 is 14 residues. The V and J ends lost 2 bases and 2 bases, in that order; junction bases with no gene match: 3. The germline V gene has CDR1 MNHEY and CDR2 SVGAGI.

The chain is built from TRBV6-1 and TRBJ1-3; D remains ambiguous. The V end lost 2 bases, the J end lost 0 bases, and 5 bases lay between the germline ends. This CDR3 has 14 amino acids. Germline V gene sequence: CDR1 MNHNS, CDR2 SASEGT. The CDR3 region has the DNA TGTGCCAGCAGTGAAAAGGCCTCTGGAAACACCATATATTTT. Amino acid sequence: CASSEKASGNTIYF.

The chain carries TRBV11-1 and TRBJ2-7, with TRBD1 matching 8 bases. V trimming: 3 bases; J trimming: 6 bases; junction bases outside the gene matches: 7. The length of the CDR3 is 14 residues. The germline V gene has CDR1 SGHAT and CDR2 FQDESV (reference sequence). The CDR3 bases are TGTGCCAGCAGCTTGGAGACAGGGGTTTTCGAGCAGTACTTC. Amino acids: CASSLETGVFEQYF.

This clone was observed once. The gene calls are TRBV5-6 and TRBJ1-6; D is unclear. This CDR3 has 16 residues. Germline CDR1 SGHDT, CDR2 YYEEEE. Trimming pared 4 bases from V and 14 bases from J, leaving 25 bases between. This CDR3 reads CASSTVEAVRGWALHF. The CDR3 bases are TGTGCCAGCAGCACGGTGGAGGCGGTTCGAGGTTGGGCCCTCCACTTT.

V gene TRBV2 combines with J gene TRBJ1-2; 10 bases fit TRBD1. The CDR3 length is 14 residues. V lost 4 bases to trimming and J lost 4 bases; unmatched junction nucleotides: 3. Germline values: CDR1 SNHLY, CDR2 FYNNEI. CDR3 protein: CASSGDRGLYGYTF. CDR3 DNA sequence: TGTGCCAGCAGTGGGGACAGGGGACTCTATGGCTACACCTTC.

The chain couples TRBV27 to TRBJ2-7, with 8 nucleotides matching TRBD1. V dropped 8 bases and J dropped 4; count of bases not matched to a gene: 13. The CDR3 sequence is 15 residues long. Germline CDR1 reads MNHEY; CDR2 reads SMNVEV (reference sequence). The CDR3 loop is CASGFGQGRSYEQYF. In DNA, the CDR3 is TGTGCCAGCGGATTCGGACAGGGACGATCGTACGAGCAGTACTTC.

The CDR3 DNA reads TGTGCCAGCAGCCTACAAGTTGGGCTGGCTAATGAAAAACTGTTTTTT. Its protein is CASSLQVGLANEKLFF. V gene TRBV5-6 combines with J gene TRBJ1-4, with D hard to call. The CDR3 length is 16 residues. V dropped 4 bases and J dropped 3 bases, with 16 bases sitting between them. CDR1 SGHDT and CDR2 YYEEEE come from the germline V gene.

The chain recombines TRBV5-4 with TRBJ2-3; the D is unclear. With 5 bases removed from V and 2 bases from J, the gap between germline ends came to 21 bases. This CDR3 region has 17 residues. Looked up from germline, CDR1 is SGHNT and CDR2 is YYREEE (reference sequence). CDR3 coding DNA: TGTGCCAGCAGTAAGATGGGCTCCCGGCACAACACAGATACGCAGTATTTT. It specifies CASSKMGSRHNTDTQYF.

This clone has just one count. The CDR3 spells CASRVAGGTDTQYF. DNA of the CDR3: TGTGCCAGCAGGGTAGCGGGGGGCACAGATACGCAGTATTTT. The V and J genes are TRBV2 and TRBJ2-3; 9 positions match TRBD2. Unmatched junction bases numbered 2, after V lost 6 bases and J lost 1 base. CDR3 length: 14 residues. Germline lookup yields CDR1 SNHLY and CDR2 FYNNEI.